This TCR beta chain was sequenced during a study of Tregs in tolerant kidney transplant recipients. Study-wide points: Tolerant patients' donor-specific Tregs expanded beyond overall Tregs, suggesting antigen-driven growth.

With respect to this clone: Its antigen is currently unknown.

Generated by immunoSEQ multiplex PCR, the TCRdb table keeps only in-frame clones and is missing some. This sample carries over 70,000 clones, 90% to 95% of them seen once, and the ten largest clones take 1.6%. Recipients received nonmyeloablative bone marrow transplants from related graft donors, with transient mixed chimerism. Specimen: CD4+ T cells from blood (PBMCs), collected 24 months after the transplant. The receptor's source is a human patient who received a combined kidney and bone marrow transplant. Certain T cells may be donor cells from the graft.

The CDR3 spells CASSQGQPQHF. DNA for the CDR3: TGTGCCAGCAGTCAGGGGCAGCCCCAGCATTTT. The chain links TRBV28 to TRBJ1-5, with D possibly TRBD1 on 6 matching bases. Germline V gene sequence: CDR1 MDHEN, CDR2 SYDVKM. CDR3 length: 11 amino acids. Trimming cost V 5 bases and J 7 bases, with 6 bases left between them.